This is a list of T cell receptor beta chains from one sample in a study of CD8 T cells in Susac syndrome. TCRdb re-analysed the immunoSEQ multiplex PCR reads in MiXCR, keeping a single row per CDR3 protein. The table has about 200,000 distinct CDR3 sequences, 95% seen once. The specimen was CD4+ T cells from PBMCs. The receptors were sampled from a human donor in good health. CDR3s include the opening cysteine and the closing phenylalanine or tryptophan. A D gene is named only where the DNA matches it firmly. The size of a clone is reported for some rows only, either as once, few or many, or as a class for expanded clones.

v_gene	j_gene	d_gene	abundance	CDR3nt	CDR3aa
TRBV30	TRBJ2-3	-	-	TGTGCCTGGAGGTGGCAAGATACGCAGTATTTT	CAWRWQDTQYF
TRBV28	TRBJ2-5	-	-	TGTGCCAGCCGATCGACACCCCAAGAGACCCAGTACTTC	CASRSTPQETQYF
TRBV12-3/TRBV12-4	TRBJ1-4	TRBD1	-	TGTGCCAGCAGCGGTGACAGGGAAGCGGAAAAACTGTTTTTT	CASSGDREAEKLFF
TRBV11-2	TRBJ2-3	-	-	TGTGCCAGCAGCCACGTAGGGGATACGCAGTATTTT	CASSHVGDTQYF
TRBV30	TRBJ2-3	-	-	TGTGCCTGGACCCCGGGGTCGAGCACAGATACGCAGTATTTT	CAWTPGSSTDTQYF
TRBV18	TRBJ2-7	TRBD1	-	TGTGCCAGCTCACCACGGGACAGGGGAGTGGACGAGCAGTACTTC	CASSPRDRGVDEQYF
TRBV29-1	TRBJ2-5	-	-	TGCAGCGTAATCAGGGCAGGAGAGACCCAGTACTTC	CSVIRAGETQYF
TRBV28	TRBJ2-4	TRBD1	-	TGTGCCAGCAGACCGACAGGGTCCAAAAACATTCAGTACTTC	CASRPTGSKNIQYF
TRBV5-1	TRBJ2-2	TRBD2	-	TGCGCCAGCACCCTAAGCGGGGGAAACACCGGGGAGCTGTTTTTT	CASTLSGGNTGELFF
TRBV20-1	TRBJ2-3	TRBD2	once	TGCAGTGCTAGCACTAGCGGAGGAGGCGATACGCAGTATTTT	CSASTSGGGDTQYF
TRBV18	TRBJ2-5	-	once	TGTGCCAGCTCAGGAGGACCCCAAGAGACCCAGTACTTC	CASSGGPQETQYF
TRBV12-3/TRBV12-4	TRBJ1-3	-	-	TGTGCCAGCAGTTTGGGTCTATCTGGAAACACCATATATTTT	CASSLGLSGNTIYF
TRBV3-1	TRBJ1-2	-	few	TGTGCCAGCCATGGGACTGACTATGGCTACACCTTC	CASHGTDYGYTF
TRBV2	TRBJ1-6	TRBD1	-	TGTGCCAGCAGCCCCGACAGGGGGACGGCACCCCTCCACTTT	CASSPDRGTAPLHF
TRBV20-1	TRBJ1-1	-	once	TGCAGGAGCCAGACGGGACGAATCGGGAGGCGGGGGAACACTGAAGCTTTCTTT	CRSQTGRIGRRGNTEAFF
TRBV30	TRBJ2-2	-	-	TGTGCCTGGGGACTCCTCACCGGGGAGCTGTTTTTT	CAWGLLTGELFF
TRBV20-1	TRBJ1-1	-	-	TGCAGTGCTAGACGGACGGGCCGGAACACTGAAGCTTTCTTT	CSARRTGRNTEAFF
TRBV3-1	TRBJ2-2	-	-	TGTGCCAGCAGCCGATTCCGTAGGGATCCCGGGGAGCTGTTTTTT	CASSRFRRDPGELFF
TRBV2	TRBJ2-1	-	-	TGTGCCACCCGGGACCGATCCTACAATGAGCAGTTCTTC	CATRDRSYNEQFF
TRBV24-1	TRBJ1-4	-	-	TGTGCCACCAGTGGTACAGGGCGGAATGAAAAACTGTTTTTT	CATSGTGRNEKLFF
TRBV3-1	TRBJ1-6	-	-	TGTGCCAGCAGCCAAGATCCGGATTCACCCCTCCACTTT	CASSQDPDSPLHF
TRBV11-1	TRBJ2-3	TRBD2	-	TGTGCCAGCAGCCGCAGACTAGCGGGGACGTTAGCTACTAGCACAGATACGCAGTATTTT	CASSRRLAGTLATSTDTQYF
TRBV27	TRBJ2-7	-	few	TGTGCCAGCAGTTTGGTGGTCGGCTACGAGCAGTACTTC	CASSLVVGYEQYF
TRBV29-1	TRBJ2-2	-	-	TGCAGCGCCCATACAGGGAGGGCCACCGGGGAGCTGTTTTTT	CSAHTGRATGELFF
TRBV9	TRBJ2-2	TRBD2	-	TGTGCCAGCAACCTCGGACTAGCGGAAACCGGGGAGCTGTTTTTT	CASNLGLAETGELFF
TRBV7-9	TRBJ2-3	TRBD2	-	TGTGCCAGCAGCTCCAGCGGGGGGAGCACAGATACGCAGTATTTT	CASSSSGGSTDTQYF
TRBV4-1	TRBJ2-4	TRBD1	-	TGCGCCAGCAGCCAAGCGGGGGACAGGGGTTCGGCCTTCCTAGCCAAAAACATTCAGTACTTC	CASSQAGDRGSAFLAKNIQYF
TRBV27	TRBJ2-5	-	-	TGTGCCAGCAGAAAAGGGAGTTCGCAGACCCAGTACTTC	CASRKGSSQTQYF
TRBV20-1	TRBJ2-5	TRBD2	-	TGCAGTGCTAGCAGTGGGGAGCCGGGACTAGTGGAGACCCAGTACTTC	CSASSGEPGLVETQYF
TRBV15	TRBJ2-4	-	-	TGTGCCACCAGCAGAGCAAGACACATTCAGTACTTC	CATSRARHIQYF
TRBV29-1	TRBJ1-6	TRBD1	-	TGCAGCGCCCGACAGGGCGAGGTTAATTCACCCCTCCACTTT	CSARQGEVNSPLHF
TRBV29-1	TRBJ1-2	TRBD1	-	TGCAGCGTCCCCGCCGGACAGGCTAACTATGGCTACACCTTC	CSVPAGQANYGYTF
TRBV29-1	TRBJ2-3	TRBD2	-	TGCAGCGTTGCCGCAGGGACTAGCGGGAGCACAGATACGCAGTATTTT	CSVAAGTSGSTDTQYF
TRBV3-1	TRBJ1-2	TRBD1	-	TGTGCCAGCAGCCCCGGACAGGGGGACTATGGCTACACCTTC	CASSPGQGDYGYTF
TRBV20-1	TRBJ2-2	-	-	TGCAGTGCAATTCTGGGACTCTTCCCCGGGGAGCTGTTTTTT	CSAILGLFPGELFF